Following are 9 T cell receptor beta chains from one sample sequenced in a study of regulatory T cells in long-lasting Graves disease. Documented time point: newly diagnosed GD, antithyroid drugs for less than 3 months. The TCR library was prepared using RNA isolated from PBMCs. With iRepertoire HTBI primers and Arm-PCR of CDR3 regions, TCR beta libraries were built. TCRdb recomputed calls from the multiplex PCR reads with MiXCR, one row per CDR3 protein. The sample yields 450,000 to 600,000 distinct CDR3 sequences, 15% to 20% seen once. These sequences were also reported in another study, on T cells in Graves' hyperthyroidism and ophthalmopathy.

The source was peripheral blood mononuclear cells (PBMCs), collected at new diagnosis, from a patient treated with antithyroid drugs. These TCRs come from a man aged 35-49 years with Graves disease.

This clonotype was seen ten or more times. The V and J genes are TRBV6-1 and TRBJ2-1, with D maybe TRBD1 (7 bases). Germline values: CDR1 MNHNS, CDR2 SASEGT. CDR3 size: 15 residues. The ends were cut back, 2 bases at V and 3 bases at J, with 11 bases in the middle. The CDR3 DNA follows: TGTGCCAGCAGTGAATTTCAGGGGGGCTACAATGAGCAGTTCTTC. Translation gives CASSEFQGGYNEQFF.

In this sample, this clonotype turned up many times. The V call is TRBV29-1, the J call TRBJ1-1; TRBD1 aligns across 7 bases. Trimming at V came to 2 bases and at J to 2 bases, leaving 2 bases not matched to a gene. CDR3 size: 13 residues. In germline, CDR1 is SQVTM, CDR2 ANQGSEA. The chain's CDR3 is CSVERQGNTEAFF. The CDR3 nucleotides read TGCAGCGTTGAACGACAGGGTAACACTGAAGCTTTCTTT. The whole variable domain, filled in from reference TRBV29-1 and TRBJ1-1, reads SAVISQKPSRDICQRGTSLTIQCQVDSQVTMMFWYRQQPGQSLTLIATANQGSEATYESGFVIDKFPISRPNLTFSTLTVSNMSPEDSSIYLCSVERQGNTEAFFGQGTRLTVV.

The V gene is TRBV29-1, the J gene TRBJ2-3; D not certain. The DNA end is more similar to TRBJ2-5, so the J call may be wrong. This CDR3 spans 12 amino acids. CDR1 is SQVTM, CDR2 ANQGSEA, per germline. CDR3 DNA: TGCAGCGGAAGATGGGGTCGGGAGACCCAGTACTTC. Amino acids: CSGRWGRETQYF.

In regard to this clonotype: With a much larger clone just one base away, this may be a read error. This chain links TRBV12-3 or TRBV12-4 with TRBJ2-1; 10 nucleotides line up with TRBD1. J gave up 4 bases and V 5 bases, and 17 bases lay outside the gene matches. The CDR3 consists of 19 residues. CDR3 DNA sequence: TGTGCCAGCAGTATCACGGGACAGGGGTCGAAATGGCCATACAATGAGCAGTTCTTC. This encodes CASSITGQGSKWPYNEQFF.

This clonotype was observed at least ten times. The rearrangement links TRBV12-3 or TRBV12-4 to TRBJ2-1, with D tentatively TRBD2 (6 bases). CDR3 length: 14 residues. V lost 6 bases, J lost 0 bases, and 9 bases lay in between. The CDR3 loop reads CASSGGSSYNEQFF. CDR3 bases: TGTGCCAGCAGCGGGGGTTCCTCCTACAATGAGCAGTTCTTC.

This clonotype occurred many times. The chain uses TRBV5-5 and TRBJ2-2, with D tentatively TRBD2 (5 bases). V was shortened by 3 bases and J by 0 bases, with 15 bases between the two germline ends. Germline-derived CDR1 and CDR2 are SGHKS and YYEKEE (reference sequence). This CDR3 has 17 residues. The CDR3 bases are TGTGCCAGCAGCTGGACTCTTTTGATTTCGAACACCGGGGAGCTGTTTTTT. Protein sequence: CASSWTLLISNTGELFF.

This clonotype was counted only a few times. A much larger clone lies a single base off, so this may be a read error. The gene calls are TRBV2 and TRBJ2-1, with D possibly being TRBD2 (5 bases). This CDR3 has 14 amino acids. The germline CDR1 and CDR2 sequences are SNHLY and FYNNEI. V was pared by 7 bases and J by 3 bases, with 13 bases between. The CDR3 region is CASKVPGYYNEQFF. The DNA of the CDR3 is TGTGCCAGCAAGGTTCCGGGATACTACAATGAGCAGTTCTTC. Drawing the rest from reference TRBV2 and TRBJ2-1, the complete variable domain is EPEVTQTPSHQVTQMGQEVILRCVPISNHLYFYWYRQILGQKVEFLVSFYNNEISEKSEIFDDQFSVERPDGSNFTLKIRSTKLEDSAMYFCASKVPGYYNEQFFGPGTRLTVL.

This clonotype was counted many times. The chain has TRBV5-1 and TRBJ2-7; 8 bases are a match to TRBD1. The CDR3 runs to 15 residues. V lost 5 bases, J lost 1 base, and 8 bases stayed unmatched. Germline V gene data show CDR1 as SGHRS and CDR2 as YFSETQ. CDR3 in amino acids: CASSSDRDESYEQYF. Here the CDR3 DNA reads TGCGCCAGCAGTTCGGACAGGGATGAATCCTACGAGCAGTACTTC.

This clonotype was counted ten times or more. The chain carries TRBV29-1 and TRBJ2-7; 10 bases are a match to TRBD2. Per the germline V gene, CDR1 is SQVTM and CDR2 is ANQGSEA. The V segment lost 4 bases and the J segment 2 bases; nucleotides outside the gene matches: 5. This CDR3 spans 14 amino acids. In nucleotides, the CDR3 is TGCAGCGTTGTAGCGGGAGGACCCCCCTACGAGCAGTACTTC. Its translation: CSVVAGGPPYEQYF.